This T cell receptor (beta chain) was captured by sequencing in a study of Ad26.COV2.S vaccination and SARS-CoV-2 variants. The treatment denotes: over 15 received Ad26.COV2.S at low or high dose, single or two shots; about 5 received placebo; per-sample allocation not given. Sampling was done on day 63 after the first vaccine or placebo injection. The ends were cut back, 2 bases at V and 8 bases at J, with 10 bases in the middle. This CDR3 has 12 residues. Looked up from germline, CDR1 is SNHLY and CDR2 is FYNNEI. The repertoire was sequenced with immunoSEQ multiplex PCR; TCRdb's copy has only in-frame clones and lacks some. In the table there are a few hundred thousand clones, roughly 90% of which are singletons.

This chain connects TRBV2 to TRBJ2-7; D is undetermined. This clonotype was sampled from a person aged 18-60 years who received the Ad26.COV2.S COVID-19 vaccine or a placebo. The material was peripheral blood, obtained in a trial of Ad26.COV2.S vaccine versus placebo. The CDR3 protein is CASSERSPQQYF. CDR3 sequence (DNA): TGTGCCAGCAGTGAACGTTCGCCTCAGCAGTACTTC.